This T cell receptor (beta chain) was identified in a study of shared clonotypes between healthy human individuals. Across the whole study: In total, the donors were a couple of women and a few men aged 18 to 49. Study observations and caveats: Among donors, sharing of clonotypes was expected to be affected by sequencing depth. Compared with clonotypes that all four donors shared, non-shared clonotypes had lower generation probabilities. Across subsets, estimated richness was generally greater for naive than for memory populations.

The repertoire was sequenced with immunoSEQ multiplex PCR; TCRdb's copy has only in-frame clones and lacks some. The table shows more than 2 million clones, with over 85% occurring only once. Per germline, CDR1 MNHNY and CDR2 SVGAGI (reference sequence). Trimming took 7 bases from V and 0 from J, leaving 16 bases between them. This CDR3 has 15 amino acids. It was CD45RO-negative cells, positively selected for CCR7, that made up naive CD8 cells, with terminally differentiated effector memory CD45RA+ cells excluded. As to this clone: Its antigen is currently unknown.

The origin of this receptor is a man aged 18 to 29 in good health. V gene TRBV6-6 combines with J gene TRBJ2-7; D is perhaps TRBD2 (5 bases). The sample taken for sequencing was naive CD8+ T cells sorted from blood. CDR3 bases: TGTGCCAGCATTCACCGGGGAGTGGGCTCCTACGAGCAGTACTTC. It encodes CASIHRGVGSYEQYF.